These T cell receptor beta chains were read from a single sample in a study of blood T cell repertoires in COVID-19. Sequencing was performed with immunoSEQ multiplex PCR; in TCRdb, only in-frame clones are kept and a portion is missing. The sample holds about 280,000 clones, 88% seen once. The sample comprised PBMCs or T cells enriched from blood (not recorded which). Every receptor here comes from a woman aged 55-75 years in a cohort exposed to, infected with or recovered from COVID-19 (not recorded which). Each CDR3 is given with its conserved first and last residue. Fields, in order: J gene, V gene, CDR3 protein.

j_call: TRBJ2-3; v_call: TRBV9; cdr3_aa: CASSVELRAGGADTQYF
j_call: TRBJ2-7; v_call: TRBV9; cdr3_aa: CASSASGFSSPYEQYF
j_call: TRBJ2-5; v_call: TRBV9; cdr3_aa: CASSPSKGRSQETQYF
j_call: TRBJ1-4; v_call: TRBV19; cdr3_aa: CASNQRNEKLFF
j_call: TRBJ2-4; v_call: TRBV7-9; cdr3_aa: CASSLGSGNIQYF
j_call: TRBJ1-1; v_call: TRBV24-1; cdr3_aa: CATSDPGQGWPAFF
j_call: TRBJ2-1; v_call: TRBV5-1; cdr3_aa: CASSLAGQSASNEQFF
j_call: TRBJ1-4; v_call: TRBV4-3; cdr3_aa: CASSPAPGVNEKLFF
j_call: TRBJ1-5; v_call: TRBV6-5; cdr3_aa: CASSYGQVGNQPQHF
j_call: TRBJ2-5; v_call: TRBV5-1; cdr3_aa: CASSRSGSQETQYF
j_call: TRBJ2-7; v_call: TRBV28; cdr3_aa: CASSLSSSHSYEQYF
j_call: TRBJ2-7; v_call: TRBV4-1; cdr3_aa: CASSQVVAGVGSYEQYF
j_call: TRBJ2-1; v_call: TRBV30; cdr3_aa: CAWSRRDSYNEQFF
j_call: TRBJ1-2; v_call: TRBV5-4; cdr3_aa: CAGTQQRNYGYTF
j_call: TRBJ1-2; v_call: TRBV28; cdr3_aa: CASSSPLQGDYGYTF
j_call: TRBJ1-6; v_call: TRBV6-4; cdr3_aa: CASSPNMGQTNSPLHF
j_call: TRBJ1-3; v_call: TRBV29-1; cdr3_aa: CSAVDSGNTIYF
j_call: TRBJ1-1; v_call: TRBV29-1; cdr3_aa: CSVDTFGTEAFF
j_call: TRBJ2-1; v_call: TRBV15; cdr3_aa: CATSRSTGGYNEQFF
j_call: TRBJ2-7; v_call: TRBV30; cdr3_aa: CAWSVGGLARDEQYF
j_call: TRBJ2-5; v_call: TRBV28; cdr3_aa: CASSLTGVGQETQYF
j_call: TRBJ2-1; v_call: TRBV5-5; cdr3_aa: CASTREQRSYNEQFF
j_call: TRBJ2-7; v_call: TRBV7-6; cdr3_aa: CASSLVGGPGEQYF
j_call: TRBJ2-7; v_call: TRBV5-1; cdr3_aa: CASSPGGTGAPHEQYF
j_call: TRBJ1-4; v_call: TRBV4-1; cdr3_aa: CASSQAQGEKLFF
j_call: TRBJ2-1; v_call: TRBV24-1; cdr3_aa: CATSDPLAGVYNEQFF
j_call: TRBJ2-3; v_call: TRBV7-8; cdr3_aa: CASSLLSGTDTQYF
j_call: TRBJ1-3; v_call: TRBV28; cdr3_aa: CASRDRGAGNTIYF
j_call: TRBJ2-7; v_call: TRBV9; cdr3_aa: CASSVEVGAYEQYF
j_call: TRBJ1-1; v_call: TRBV10-2; cdr3_aa: CASSVHRLNTEAFF
j_call: TRBJ2-7; v_call: TRBV10-3; cdr3_aa: CAISPPKRAPSYEQYF
j_call: TRBJ2-3; v_call: TRBV7-2; cdr3_aa: CASSLGLAGGPTDTQYF
j_call: TRBJ2-7; v_call: TRBV28; cdr3_aa: CASSPSGSESYEQYF
j_call: TRBJ1-2; v_call: TRBV30; cdr3_aa: CAWSVYGNYGYTF